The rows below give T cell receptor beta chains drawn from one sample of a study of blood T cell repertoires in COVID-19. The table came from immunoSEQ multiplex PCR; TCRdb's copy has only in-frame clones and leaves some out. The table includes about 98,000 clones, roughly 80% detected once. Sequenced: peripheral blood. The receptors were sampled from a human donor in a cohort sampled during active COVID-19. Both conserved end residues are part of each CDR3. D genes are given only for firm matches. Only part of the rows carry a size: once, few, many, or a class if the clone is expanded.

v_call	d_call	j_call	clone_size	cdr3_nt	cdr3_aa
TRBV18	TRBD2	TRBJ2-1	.	TGTGCCAGCTCACCAAACAGCGGGGTTTACAATGAGCAGTTCTTC	CASSPNSGVYNEQFF
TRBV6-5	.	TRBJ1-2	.	TGTGCCAGCAGTTACTCTCCCCAGGGGTTTGGCTACACCTTC	CASSYSPQGFGYTF
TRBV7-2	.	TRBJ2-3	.	TGTGCCAGCAGCTTAAGGCGGGGAAGCACAGATACGCAGTATTTT	CASSLRRGSTDTQYF
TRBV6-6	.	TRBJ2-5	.	TGTGCCAGCAGTTACTCCTCTGCGGGCGTCCAAGAGACCCAGTACTTC	CASSYSSAGVQETQYF
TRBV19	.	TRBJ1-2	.	TGTGCCAGTAGTATAGGGCATGGAGAAAACTATGGCTACACCTTC	CASSIGHGENYGYTF
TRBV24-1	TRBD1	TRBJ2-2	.	TGTGCCACCAGTCCTCAGACCGGGACAGGCACGAACACCGGGGAGCTGTTTTTT	CATSPQTGTGTNTGELFF
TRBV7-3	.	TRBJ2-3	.	TGTGCCAGCAGCTTAAGTCCAGGGCCCACAGATACGCAGTATTTT	CASSLSPGPTDTQYF
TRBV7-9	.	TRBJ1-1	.	TGTGCCAGCAGCTTAGAACGGGCAGGGGACAATGAAGCTTTCTTT	CASSLERAGDNEAFF
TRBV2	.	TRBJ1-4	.	TGTGCCAGCAGTGAAAAGTGGCGGGGGGGTGAAAAACTGTTTTTT	CASSEKWRGGEKLFF
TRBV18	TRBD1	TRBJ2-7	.	TGTGCCAGCTCATTGACGGGACAGTACGAGCAGTACTTC	CASSLTGQYEQYF
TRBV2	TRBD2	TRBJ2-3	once	TGTGCCAGCAGCATGACTAGCGGGCCAGATACGCAGTATTTT	CASSMTSGPDTQYF
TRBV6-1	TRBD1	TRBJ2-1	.	TGTGCCAGCAGTGAACCCGGGACAGGGCGAAATGAGCAGTTCTTC	CASSEPGTGRNEQFF
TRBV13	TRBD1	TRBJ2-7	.	TGTGCCAGCAGCCTGTCCGGGACAGGGGCCTACGAGCAGTACTTC	CASSLSGTGAYEQYF
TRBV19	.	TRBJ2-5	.	TGTGCCAGTAGTATCTCACTAGTGGAGACCCAGTACTTC	CASSISLVETQYF
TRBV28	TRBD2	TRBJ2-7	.	TGTGCCAGCAGTTCTCTACTAGCGGGGGGGCGGGCCGAGCAGTACTTC	CASSSLLAGGRAEQYF
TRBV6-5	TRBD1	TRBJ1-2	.	TGTGCCAGCATTCGGGACAGGGCTAACTATGGCTACACCTTC	CASIRDRANYGYTF
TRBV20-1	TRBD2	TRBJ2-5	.	TGCAGTGCTAGTTCGGTTAGCGGGAGTCAAGAGACCCAGTACTTC	CSASSVSGSQETQYF
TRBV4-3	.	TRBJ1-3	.	TGCGCCAGCAGCCAAGATGGAGGGGTGGTTGGAAACACCATATATTTT	CASSQDGGVVGNTIYF
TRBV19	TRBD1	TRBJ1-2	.	TGTGCCAGTAGTGTTCTTACCGGGACAGGGGGCGGAGGCTACACCTTC	CASSVLTGTGGGGYTF
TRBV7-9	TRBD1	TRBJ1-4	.	TGTGCCAGCAGCTCGTCGGCGGAGGGGGCGAGTAATGAAAAACTGTTTTTT	CASSSSAEGASNEKLFF
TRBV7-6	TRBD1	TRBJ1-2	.	TGTGCCAGCAGCTTAGGAGCGGAGGGGGCGGGGGGCTACACCTTC	CASSLGAEGAGGYTF
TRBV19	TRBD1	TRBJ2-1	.	TGTGCCAGTCGCTCCGGGACAGGTTACCCTAGTTTTTACAATGAGCAGTTCTTC	CASRSGTGYPSFYNEQFF
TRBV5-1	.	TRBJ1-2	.	TGCGCCAGCAGCTTGGGGTCAGGGATGCGGGGCTACACCTTC	CASSLGSGMRGYTF
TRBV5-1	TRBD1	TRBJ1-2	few	TGCGCCAGCAGCCTGGACAGGGGGAACTATGGCTACACCTTC	CASSLDRGNYGYTF
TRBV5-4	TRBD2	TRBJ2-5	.	TGTGCCAGCACCACTCCTACTAGCGGGGGGAAAGACCAGTACTTC	CASTTPTSGGKDQYF
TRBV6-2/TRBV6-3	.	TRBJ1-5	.	TGTGCCAGCAGTTACTCTCTTGGGGCGGTTCAGCCCCAGCATTTT	CASSYSLGAVQPQHF
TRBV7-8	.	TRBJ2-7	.	TGTGCCAGCAGCTCAACACTAGGACCTCGAGAGCAGTACTTC	CASSSTLGPREQYF
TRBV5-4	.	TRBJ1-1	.	TGTGCCAGCAGCTCCGTGATAAGCATGAACACTGAAGCTTTCTTT	CASSSVISMNTEAFF